These 5 T cell receptor beta chains came from one sample sequenced in a study of Graves' ophthalmopathy and Graves' hyperthyroidism. CDR3 regions of TCR beta were amplified from RNA transcripts. HTBI-primed RT-PCR formed the first round, and a multiplex PCR formed the second. Each CDR3 protein is one row after TCRdb ran MiXCR on the multiplex PCR reads. The sample contains 400,000 or so distinct CDR3 sequences, 15% to 20% of which appear only once. The source material was peripheral blood. These receptors were taken from an adult woman with stable Graves' hyperthyroidism.

This clonotype was counted only a few times. The V and J genes are TRBV11-1 and TRBJ2-2; 11 bases align to TRBD2. CDR1 and CDR2 (germline): SGHAT, FQDESV (reference sequence). V dropped 5 bases and J dropped 1; count of bases not matched to a gene: 3. The CDR3 is made up of 16 amino acids. CDR3 residues: CASSQGLAENTGELFF. CDR3 sequence (DNA): TGTGCCAGCAGCCAGGGACTAGCGGAGAACACCGGGGAGCTGTTTTTT.

This chain connects TRBV11-2 to TRBJ2-7; tentative D call: TRBD1 (5 bases). Trimming took 1 base from V and 2 from J, leaving 15 bases between them. In germline, CDR1 is SGHAT, CDR2 FQNNGV. The CDR3 is 16 amino acids. Here the CDR3 DNA reads TGTGCCAGCAGCTTAGGCATGCCAGGGTCTCCCTACGAGCAGTACTTC. It encodes CASSLGMPGSPYEQYF.

The chain couples TRBV20-1 to TRBJ1-1, with D uncertain. The germline CDR1 and CDR2 sequences are DFQATT and SNEGSKA (reference sequence). Trimming removed 1 base at V and 4 bases at J, with 10 bases between. This CDR3 comprises 13 residues. The CDR3 bases are TGCAGTGCTAGAGGGGGTATTATCACTGAAGCTTTCTTT. Protein: CSARGGIITEAFF.

This clonotype was detected ten times or more. An end of the junction differs from the germline gene, which may be a read error. The chain links TRBV5-1 to TRBJ1-6; 7 bases align to TRBD1. This CDR3 is 14 amino acids long. Germline values: CDR1 SGHRS, CDR2 YFSETQ. The CDR3 protein is CASSSGTANSPLHF. CDR3 nucleotide sequence: TGTGCCAGCAGCTCCGGGACAGCGAATTCACCCCTCCACTTT.

At least ten counts were recorded for this clonotype. The CDR3 DNA is TGTGCCAGCAGCCCAGTAAGGAGAAGGACGGGAGTCCTGTACGATTCAGCCAAAAACATTCAGTACTTC. It encodes CASSPVRRRTGVLYDSAKNIQYF. The genes are TRBV4-2 and TRBJ2-4, with D possibly matching TRBD2 (6 bases). The V gene's germline CDR1 is LGHNA and CDR2 YNFKEQ. The CDR3 length is 23 residues. The ends were cut back, 4 bases at V and 0 bases at J, with 34 bases in the middle.